These 18 T cell receptor beta chains were sequenced from one sample in a study of T-cell reconstitution after alpha-beta-depleted transplantation in children. Preparation of the TCRbeta library used unique molecular identifiers. Each CDR3 protein gets one entry after TCRdb re-called the PCR reads with MiXCR. The sample has more than 500,000 distinct CDR3 sequences, approximately 10% seen once. The starting material was PBMCs, mostly from graft donor cells, obtained 180 days after TCRalphabeta/CD19-depleted stem cell transplant. Source of these receptors: a female patient aged 2-15 years who had a stem cell transplant for aplastic anemia, so the T cells may come from the graft donor.

This clonotype was detected only a few times. The genes are TRBV20-1 and TRBJ2-7, with no clear D. The CDR3 loop spans 13 amino acids. CDR1 and CDR2 from the germline V gene are DFQATT and SNEGSKA (reference sequence). Here the CDR3 DNA reads TGCAGCCGCTCGTCTATCAGCTCCTACGAGCAGTACTTC. This gives the protein CSRSSISSYEQYF.

This clonotype was observed a handful of times. The rearrangement links TRBV4-3 to TRBJ2-3; 10 positions agree with TRBD1. The germline CDR1 and CDR2 sequences are LGHNA and YSLEER. CDR3 length equals 18 residues. V lost 0 bases, J lost 3 bases, and 9 bases stayed unmatched. The chain's CDR3 is CASSQDVAGQGFTDTQYF. The DNA of the CDR3 is TGCGCCAGCAGCCAAGATGTGGCGGGACAGGGGTTTACAGATACGCAGTATTTT.

The CDR3, as DNA: TGCAGTGCTGATAGTCGGCCAGATACGCAGTATTTT. This codes for CSADSRPDTQYF. The chain carries TRBV20-1 and TRBJ2-3, with no clear D. Germline values: CDR1 DFQATT, CDR2 SNEGSKA (reference sequence). With 5 bases removed from V and 4 bases from J, the gap between germline ends came to 10 bases. CDR3 length: 12 amino acids.

V gene TRBV6-5 combines with J gene TRBJ1-5; D call uncertain. The V end lost 6 bases, the J end lost 7 bases, and 25 bases lay between the germline ends. The CDR3 sequence is 17 residues long. Per germline, CDR1 MNHEY and CDR2 SVGAGI. The CDR3 nucleotides are TGTGCCAGCAGCTTACACAGCACCGGGCACTCGGTCCAGCCCCAGCATTTT. Translation gives CASSLHSTGHSVQPQHF.

The rearrangement uses TRBV5-1 and TRBJ2-2; 10 nucleotides line up with TRBD2. Germline V CDR1 and CDR2: SGHRS, YFSETQ. V lost 4 bases to trimming and J lost 6 bases; unmatched junction nucleotides: 9. This CDR3 spans 16 amino acids. The CDR3 DNA follows: TGCGCCAGCAGCACCGCTAGCGGGAGAGGGGCCGGGGAGCTGTTTTTT. It is translated as CASSTASGRGAGELFF.

This clonotype has a handful of counts. The J gene is TRBJ2-7, the V gene TRBV29-1, with 9 positions matching TRBD2. The CDR3 totals 20 residues. Germline V CDR1 and CDR2: SQVTM, ANQGSEA. V shed 4 bases, J shed 0 bases, and the junction held 22 bases outside the gene matches. The CDR3 DNA sequence: TGCAGCGTTGCAAGAGCTTACCCGAAGGCGCTAGCGGGAAGCTCCTACGAGCAGTACTTC. Translation gives CSVARAYPKALAGSSYEQYF.

This clonotype was detected only a few times. The chain links TRBV7-2 to TRBJ2-7; 11 nucleotides align to TRBD2. Trimming took 4 bases from V and 2 from J; bases not matched to a gene: 7. There are 16 residues in the CDR3. Germline V CDR1 and CDR2: SGHTA, FQGNSA. The CDR3: CASSSKPGLAAYEQYV. The CDR3 DNA reads TGTGCCAGCAGCTCTAAGCCGGGACTAGCGGCCTACGAGCAGTACGTC.

This clonotype was seen just once. The chain employs TRBV6-2 or TRBV6-3 and TRBJ2-1, with 12 bases matching TRBD2. The V segment lost 0 bases and the J segment 1 base; nucleotides outside the gene matches: 10. From germline, CDR1 is MNHEY and CDR2 SVGEGT. This CDR3 region has 20 residues. The CDR3 nucleotides are TGTGCCAGCAGTTACTCGGGCGGACTAGCGGGAAGATATTCCTACAATGAGCAGTTCTTC. This sequence encodes CASSYSGGLAGRYSYNEQFF.

The chain joins TRBV7-2 to TRBJ2-2; D uncertain. Trimming removed 5 bases at V and 7 bases at J, with 11 bases between. This CDR3 has 13 residues. Germline CDR1 reads SGHTA; CDR2 reads FQGNSA. CDR3 region: CASSTDWVGELFF. In DNA form, the CDR3 reads TGTGCCAGCAGCACCGACTGGGTCGGGGAGCTGTTTTTT.

This clonotype has more than one count but fewer than ten. V usage is TRBV6-1 and J usage is TRBJ2-2; no reliable D call. The V end was cut by 6 bases, the J end by 6 bases, with 14 bases between. CDR1 and CDR2 from the germline V gene are MNHNS and SASEGT. This CDR3 is built from 14 residues. This CDR3 reads CASSQVPKAGELFF. As DNA, the CDR3 is TGTGCCAGCAGCCAGGTGCCGAAGGCCGGGGAGCTGTTTTTT.

CDR3 bases: TGTGCCAGCAGTCGACAGGGGAGGGATTCACCCCTCCACTTT. It codes for CASSRQGRDSPLHF. This rearrangement joins TRBV7-9 to TRBJ1-6, with 8 bases that match TRBD1. V lost 6 bases, J lost 8 bases, and 6 bases stayed unmatched. Per germline, CDR1 SEHNR and CDR2 FQNEAQ (reference sequence). The CDR3 runs to 14 residues.

This CDR3 is CASSFAVIGGTSYEQYF. The CDR3 DNA reads as TGTGCCAGCAGCTTCGCCGTAATTGGCGGGACAAGCTACGAGCAGTACTTC. The gene calls are TRBV5-8 and TRBJ2-7; TRBD1 or TRBD2 may be the D gene (6 bases each). CDR1 is SGHTS, CDR2 YDEGEE, per germline. V gave up 2 bases and J gave up 3 bases, with 21 bases separating them. The CDR3 extends over 17 amino acids.

This clonotype has more than one count but fewer than ten. V and J are TRBV30 and TRBJ2-7; TRBD2 agrees at 11 bases. The V segment lost 5 bases and the J segment 0 bases; nucleotides outside the gene matches: 0. CDR1 and CDR2 (germline): GTSNPN, SVGIG (reference sequence). The CDR3 contains 13 residues. In DNA, the CDR3 is TGTGCCTGGGGACTAGCGGGCTCCTACGAGCAGTACTTC. Translated: CAWGLAGSYEQYF.

This clonotype was picked up a small number of times. V gene TRBV29-1 combines with J gene TRBJ2-7; 12 positions agree with TRBD2. The CDR3 extends over 15 amino acids. The germline V gene encodes CDR1 SQVTM and CDR2 ANQGSEA. The ends lost 3 bases at V and 4 bases at J; junction bases unmatched: 7. The DNA of the CDR3 is TGCAGCGTTGAGGGACTAGCGGGCCTGAGGTACGAGCAGTACTTC. Encoded protein: CSVEGLAGLRYEQYF.

This clonotype was counted between two and nine times. This chain uses TRBV5-1 with TRBJ1-1; maybe TRBD1 (6 bases). Deletions cut 4 bases from V and 0 bases from J, with 16 bases between. The CDR3 is made up of 16 amino acids. The germline V gene encodes CDR1 SGHRS and CDR2 YFSETQ. The CDR3 region is CASSETGSLMNTEAFF. CDR3 nucleotides: TGCGCCAGCAGCGAGACAGGAAGCCTGATGAACACTGAAGCTTTCTTT.

This clonotype was observed a few times. The V gene is TRBV21-1, the J gene TRBJ1-5; the table's D call, TRBD1, was not checked against the DNA. TRBV21-1 counts as a pseudogene. The CDR3 runs 13 residues. The CDR3 loop is CASSPRKGQPQHF. In DNA form, the CDR3 reads TGTGCCAGCAGCCCACGAAAGGGGCAGCCCCAGCATTTT.

There are many counts of this clonotype. This chain connects TRBV24-1 to TRBJ2-7; 13 positions match TRBD2. Per germline, CDR1 KGHDR and CDR2 SFDVKD. V was pared by 4 bases and J by 5 bases, with 13 bases of the junction left unmatched. This CDR3 is built from 18 residues. The CDR3 nucleotides are TGTGCCACCAGTGAGCCGCCGGGACTAGCGGGACGTGCAAACGAGCAGTACGTC. Residues: CATSEPPGLAGRANEQYV.

This clonotype was seen a few times. V gene TRBV11-2 combines with J gene TRBJ2-1, with TRBD1 matching over 8 bases. Germline values: CDR1 SGHAT, CDR2 FQNNGV. The CDR3 spans 20 residues. With 0 bases clipped from V and 0 bases from J, the junction kept 13 bases outside the gene matches. The CDR3 reads CASSLDIIGTGPSSYNEQFF. The CDR3 region has the DNA TGTGCCAGCAGCTTAGATATTATTGGGACAGGACCGAGCTCCTACAATGAGCAGTTCTTC.